What follows are 10 T cell receptor beta chains derived from one specimen sequenced in a study of regulatory T cells in long-lasting Graves disease (dated by TCRdb to the early 2020s). This specimen's time point label, interpreted: persistent/refractory GD, antithyroid drugs over 5 years with positive TRAb. RNA was extracted from PBMCs in TRIzol for both TCR sequencing and RNA sequencing. Preparation of the library involved multiplex PCR. These reads were obtained on an Illumina HiSeq 4000. iRepertoire HTBI primers and Arm-PCR amplification of CDR3 regions were used to construct TCR beta libraries. TCRdb reanalyzed the raw reads on its own, using fastp at Q25 for trimming and MiXCR for clone calling, and kept in-frame beta chains. One record per CDR3 amino acid sequence lists the most common genes and DNA. In this sample the table shows around 400,000 distinct CDR3 sequences, around 20% of which occur a single time. The ten largest make up roughly an eighth of the sample.

The sequencing used peripheral blood mononuclear cells (PBMCs), collected when the disease was refractory, from a patient treated with antithyroid drugs. All receptors come from a female donor with Graves disease.

This clonotype was seen more than once but under ten times. This chain joins TRBV2 and TRBJ2-5; TRBD1 matches 10 bases. The V gene end was trimmed by 6 bases and the J gene end by 4 bases; junction bases not matched to a gene: 8. CDR3 length: 15 residues. Per germline, CDR1 SNHLY and CDR2 FYNNEI. Here the CDR3 reads CASSFGGDRGETQYF. The DNA for the CDR3 is TGTGCCAGCAGCTTCGGGGGGGACAGGGGAGAGACCCAGTACTTC. The full variable domain, completed using reference TRBV2 and TRBJ2-5, is EPEVTQTPSHQVTQMGQEVILRCVPISNHLYFYWYRQILGQKVEFLVSFYNNEISEKSEIFDDQFSVERPDGSNFTLKIRSTKLEDSAMYFCASSFGGDRGETQYFGPGTRLLVL.

In regard to this clonotype: Given a much more abundant clone one base away, this may be a read error. The CDR3 nucleotides are TGTGCCAGCAGTCCCTACGGGGGTAGCCCCTACGAGCAGTACTTC. Translating it yields CASSPYGGSPYEQYF. The genes are TRBV27 and TRBJ2-7; TRBD2 is a possible D gene (6 bases). Germline V CDR1 and CDR2: MNHEY, SMNVEV (reference sequence). The V end was cut by 5 bases, the J end by 2 bases, with 16 bases between. The CDR3 contains 15 residues.

This clonotype turned up a few times. The gene calls are TRBV5-1 and TRBJ1-2; no clear D gene. CDR3 size: 12 residues. The V gene's germline CDR1 is SGHRS and CDR2 YFSETQ. V lost 6 bases, J lost 2 bases, and 8 bases lay in between. CDR3 sequence reads: CASTLDNYGYTF. DNA for the CDR3: TGCGCCAGCACTCTAGACAACTATGGCTACACCTTC.

Note on this clonotype: This may be a read error, as it is one base from a much larger clone. The rearrangement uses TRBV15 and TRBJ1-4; D uncertain. Germline V CDR1 and CDR2: LNHNV, YYDKDF (reference sequence). The CDR3 runs 16 residues. The V end was cut by 5 bases, the J end by 7 bases, with 20 bases between. The CDR3 DNA reads as TGTGCCACCAGCCTAGGATGGAGCAGCGTATTTGAAAAACTGTTTTTT. Its translation is CATSLGWSSVFEKLFF. The full variable domain, with the rest looked up from reference TRBV15 and TRBJ1-4, is DAMVIQNPRYQVTQFGKPVTLSCSQTLNHNVMYWYQQKSSQAPKLLFHYYDKDFNNEADTPDNFQSRRPNTSFCFLDIRSPGLGDTAMYLCATSLGWSSVFEKLFFGSGTQLSVL.

As regards this clonotype: Sequence at one end of the junction differs from germline and may be a read error. The chain combines TRBV12-3 or TRBV12-4 with TRBJ2-4, with D unresolved. The CDR3 is 12 amino acids. The CDR3 DNA reads TGTGACAGCAGTACCGGAGTAGGCATTCAGTACTTC. Residues: CDSSTGVGIQYF.

This clonotype was found many times. This sequence joins TRBV7-9 and TRBJ2-5; D is possibly TRBD1 or TRBD2 (5 bases each). Trimming pared 1 base from V and 1 base from J, leaving 13 bases between. CDR1 is SEHNR, CDR2 FQNEAQ, per germline (reference sequence). The CDR3 is 16 residues long. CDR3 DNA sequence: TGTGCCAGCAGCTTAGGAGGGGCAGGGTCCCAAGAGACCCAGTACTTC. Encoded protein: CASSLGGAGSQETQYF.

This clonotype showed up just a few times. This rearrangement joins TRBV30 to TRBJ1-3; D not resolved. Per germline, CDR1 GTSNPN and CDR2 SVGIG (reference sequence). V was trimmed by 4 bases and J by 4 bases, leaving 11 bases between them. This CDR3 has 13 amino acids. The CDR3 nucleotides read TGTGCCTGGATCACCGAACGCGGAAACACCATATATTTT. Translating gives CAWITERGNTIYF.

This clonotype was seen ten or more times. This chain joins TRBV10-3 and TRBJ2-2; 12 bases are shared with TRBD2. The length of the CDR3 is 16 residues. Trimming at V came to 6 bases and at J to 1 base, leaving 3 bases not matched to a gene. From germline, CDR1 is ENHRY and CDR2 SYGVKD. This CDR3 is CAISATSGRNTGELFF. In nucleotides, the CDR3 is TGTGCCATCAGCGCGACTAGCGGGAGGAACACCGGGGAGCTGTTTTTT.

This sequence joins TRBV5-4 and TRBJ2-3; D might be TRBD1 or TRBD2, each matching 5 bases. The CDR3 runs 13 residues. Trimming left V 4 bases short and J 4 bases short, with 10 bases between. Germline loops: CDR1 SGHNT, CDR2 YYREEE (reference sequence). The DNA for the CDR3 is TGTGCCAGCAGCGAGGGGACCGCAGATACGCAGTATTTT. Its protein product is CASSEGTADTQYF.

In this sample, this clonotype turned up many times. J is TRBJ2-7 and V is TRBV6-1, with TRBD2 as a possible D gene (6 bases). V was clipped by 5 bases and J by 3 bases, with 14 bases between them. This CDR3 has 14 residues. Germline CDR1 and CDR2: MNHNS and SASEGT. The CDR3 sequence is CASSTSLGGYEQYF. Written as DNA, the CDR3 is TGTGCCAGCAGTACCTCTCTGGGGGGCTACGAGCAGTACTTC.